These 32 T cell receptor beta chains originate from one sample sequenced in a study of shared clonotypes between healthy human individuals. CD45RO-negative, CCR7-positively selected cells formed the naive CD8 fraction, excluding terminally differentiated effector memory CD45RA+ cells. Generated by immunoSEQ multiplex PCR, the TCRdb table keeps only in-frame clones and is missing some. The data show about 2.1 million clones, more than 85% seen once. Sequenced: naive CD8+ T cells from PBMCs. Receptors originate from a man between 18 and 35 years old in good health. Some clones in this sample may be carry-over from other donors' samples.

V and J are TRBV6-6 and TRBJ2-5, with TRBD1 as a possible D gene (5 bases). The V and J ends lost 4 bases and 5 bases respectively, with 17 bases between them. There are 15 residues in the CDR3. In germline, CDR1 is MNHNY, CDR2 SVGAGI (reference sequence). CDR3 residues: CASSLGQRPIETQYF. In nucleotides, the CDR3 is TGTGCCAGCAGTTTGGGGCAGCGTCCCATCGAGACCCAGTACTTC.

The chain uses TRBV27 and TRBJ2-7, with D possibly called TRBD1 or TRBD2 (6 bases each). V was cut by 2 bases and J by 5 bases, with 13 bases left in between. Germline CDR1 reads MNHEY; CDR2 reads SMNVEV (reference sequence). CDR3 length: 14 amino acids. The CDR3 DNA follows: TGTGCCAGCAGTTTAAGTCGGGGGCTCAACGAGCAGTACTTC. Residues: CASSLSRGLNEQYF.

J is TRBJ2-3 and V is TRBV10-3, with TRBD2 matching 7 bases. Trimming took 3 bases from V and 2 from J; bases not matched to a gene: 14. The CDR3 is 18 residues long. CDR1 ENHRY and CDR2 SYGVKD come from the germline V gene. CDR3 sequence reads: CAISERESGAGPTDTQYF. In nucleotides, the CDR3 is TGTGCCATCAGTGAAAGAGAGAGCGGAGCGGGGCCCACAGATACGCAGTATTTT.

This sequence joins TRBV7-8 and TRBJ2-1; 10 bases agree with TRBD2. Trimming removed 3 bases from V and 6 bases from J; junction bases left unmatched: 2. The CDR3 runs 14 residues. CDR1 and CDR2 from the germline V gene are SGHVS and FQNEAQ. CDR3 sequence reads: CASSLGLAFNEQFF. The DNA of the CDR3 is TGTGCCAGCAGCTTGGGACTAGCGTTCAATGAGCAGTTCTTC.

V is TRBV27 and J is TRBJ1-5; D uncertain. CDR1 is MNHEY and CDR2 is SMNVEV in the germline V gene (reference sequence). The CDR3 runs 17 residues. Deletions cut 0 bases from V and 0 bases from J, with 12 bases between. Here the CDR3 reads CASSLSALEYSNQPQHF. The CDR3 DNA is TGTGCCAGCAGTTTATCCGCCCTGGAATATAGCAATCAGCCCCAGCATTTT.

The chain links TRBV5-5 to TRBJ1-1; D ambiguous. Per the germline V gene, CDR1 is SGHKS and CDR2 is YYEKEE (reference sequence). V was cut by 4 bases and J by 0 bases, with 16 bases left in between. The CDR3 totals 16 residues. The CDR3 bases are TGTGCCAGCAGCCCAACCCGGAAGGAGATGAACACTGAAGCTTTCTTT. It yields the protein CASSPTRKEMNTEAFF.

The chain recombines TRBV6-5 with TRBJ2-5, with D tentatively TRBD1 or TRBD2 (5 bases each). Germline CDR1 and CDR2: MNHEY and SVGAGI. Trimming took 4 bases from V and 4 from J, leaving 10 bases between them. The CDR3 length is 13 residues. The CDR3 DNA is TGTGCCAGCAGTTTTGGGGGACGAGAGACCCAGTACTTC. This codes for CASSFGGRETQYF.

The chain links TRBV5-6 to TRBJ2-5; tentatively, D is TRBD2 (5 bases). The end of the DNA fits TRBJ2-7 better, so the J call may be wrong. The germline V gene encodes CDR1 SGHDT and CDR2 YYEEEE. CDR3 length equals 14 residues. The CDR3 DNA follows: TGTGCCAGCAGCGCCGGACTCGGCTCCTACGAGCAGTACTTC. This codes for CASSAGLGSYEQYF.

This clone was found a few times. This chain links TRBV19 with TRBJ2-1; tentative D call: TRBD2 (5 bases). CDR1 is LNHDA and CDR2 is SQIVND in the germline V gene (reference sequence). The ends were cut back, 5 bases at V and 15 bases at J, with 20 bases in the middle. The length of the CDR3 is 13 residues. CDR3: CASSPSPLLGRFF. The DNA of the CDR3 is TGTGCCAGTAGTCCCTCCCCGCTACTTGGGAGGTTCTTC.

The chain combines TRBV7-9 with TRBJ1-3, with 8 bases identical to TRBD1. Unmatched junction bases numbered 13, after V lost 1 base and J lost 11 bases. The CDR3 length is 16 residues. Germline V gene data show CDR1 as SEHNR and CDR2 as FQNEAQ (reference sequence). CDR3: CASSLVLNPGGESIYF. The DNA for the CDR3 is TGTGCCAGCAGCTTAGTCCTGAATCCAGGGGGCGAATCCATATATTTT.

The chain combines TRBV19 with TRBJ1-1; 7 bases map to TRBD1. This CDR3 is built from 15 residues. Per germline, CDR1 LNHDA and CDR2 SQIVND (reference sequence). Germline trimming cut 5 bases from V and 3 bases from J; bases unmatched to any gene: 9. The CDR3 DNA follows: TGTGCCAGTAGTGCTCCGAGGGGGCGTGACACTGAAGCTTTCTTT. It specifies CASSAPRGRDTEAFF.

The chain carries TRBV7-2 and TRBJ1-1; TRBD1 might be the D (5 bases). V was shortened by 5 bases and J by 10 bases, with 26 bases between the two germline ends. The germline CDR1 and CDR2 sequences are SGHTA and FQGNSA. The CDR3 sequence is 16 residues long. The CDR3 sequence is CASSPSTLMGGAGAFF. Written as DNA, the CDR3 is TGTGCCAGCAGCCCATCAACTTTAATGGGAGGGGCTGGAGCTTTCTTT.

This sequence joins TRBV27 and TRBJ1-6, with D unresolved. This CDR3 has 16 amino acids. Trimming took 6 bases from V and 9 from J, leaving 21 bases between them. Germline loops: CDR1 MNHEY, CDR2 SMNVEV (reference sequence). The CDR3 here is CASRGWSLTGGSPLHF. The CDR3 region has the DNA TGTGCCAGCAGGGGGTGGTCTCTCACCGGAGGTTCACCCCTCCACTTT.

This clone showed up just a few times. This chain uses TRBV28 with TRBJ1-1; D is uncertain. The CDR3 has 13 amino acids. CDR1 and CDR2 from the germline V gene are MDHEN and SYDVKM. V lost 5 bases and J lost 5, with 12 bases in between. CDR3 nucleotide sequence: TGTGCCAGCAGTGTGTTGCCTGGTACTGAAGCTTTCTTT. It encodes CASSVLPGTEAFF.

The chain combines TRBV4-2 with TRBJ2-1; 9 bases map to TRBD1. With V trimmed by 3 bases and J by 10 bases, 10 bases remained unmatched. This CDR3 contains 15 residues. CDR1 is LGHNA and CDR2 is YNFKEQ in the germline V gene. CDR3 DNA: TGTGCCAGCAGCCACCAACCGGGACAGGGAGACGAGCAGTTCTTC. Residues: CASSHQPGQGDEQFF.

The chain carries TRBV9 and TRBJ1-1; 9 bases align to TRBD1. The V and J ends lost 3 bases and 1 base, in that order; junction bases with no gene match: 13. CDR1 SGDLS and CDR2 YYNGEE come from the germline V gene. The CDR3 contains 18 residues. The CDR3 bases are TGTGCCAGCAGCGGGGTGAGGGGGGACAGGGCAAAGAACACTGAAGCTTTCTTT. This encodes CASSGVRGDRAKNTEAFF.

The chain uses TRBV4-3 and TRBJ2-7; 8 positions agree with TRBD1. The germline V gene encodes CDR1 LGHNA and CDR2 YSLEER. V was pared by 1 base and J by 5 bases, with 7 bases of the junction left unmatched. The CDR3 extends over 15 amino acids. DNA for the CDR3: TGCGCCAGCAGCCAAGGGAGGACAGGGATAAACGAGCAGTACTTC. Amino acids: CASSQGRTGINEQYF.

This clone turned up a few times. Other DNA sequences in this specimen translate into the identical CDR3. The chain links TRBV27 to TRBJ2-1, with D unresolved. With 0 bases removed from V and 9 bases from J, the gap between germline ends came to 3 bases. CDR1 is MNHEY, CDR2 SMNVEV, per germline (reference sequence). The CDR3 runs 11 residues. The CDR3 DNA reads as TGTGCCAGCAGTTTATCGGGTGAGCAGTTCTTC. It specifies CASSLSGEQFF.

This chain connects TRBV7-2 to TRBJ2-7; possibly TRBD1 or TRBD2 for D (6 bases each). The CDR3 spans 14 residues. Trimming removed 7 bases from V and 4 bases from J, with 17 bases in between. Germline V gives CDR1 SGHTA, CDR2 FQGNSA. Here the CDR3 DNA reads TGTGCCAGCACCGTGGGGGGTAGGGGGTACGAGCAGTACTTC. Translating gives CASTVGGRGYEQYF.

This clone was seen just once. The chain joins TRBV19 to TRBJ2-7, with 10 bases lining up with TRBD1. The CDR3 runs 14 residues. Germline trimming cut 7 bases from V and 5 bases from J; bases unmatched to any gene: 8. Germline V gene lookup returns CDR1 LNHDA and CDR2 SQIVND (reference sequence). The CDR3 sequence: CASTLGGTGDEQYF. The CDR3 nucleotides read TGTGCCAGTACTTTAGGGGGGACAGGGGACGAGCAGTACTTC.

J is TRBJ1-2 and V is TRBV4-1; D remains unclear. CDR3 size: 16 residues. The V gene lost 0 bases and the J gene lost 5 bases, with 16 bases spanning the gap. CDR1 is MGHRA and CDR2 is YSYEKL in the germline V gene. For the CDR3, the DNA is TGCGCCAGCAGCCAAGATCTGGACTCCCGGGGTTATGGCTACACCTTC. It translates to CASSQDLDSRGYGYTF.

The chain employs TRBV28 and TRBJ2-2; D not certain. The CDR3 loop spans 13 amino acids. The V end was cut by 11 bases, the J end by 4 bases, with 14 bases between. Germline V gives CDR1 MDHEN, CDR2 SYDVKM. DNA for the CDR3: TGTGCCTCCATGGATTTTGGCACCGGGGAGCTGTTTTTT. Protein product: CASMDFGTGELFF. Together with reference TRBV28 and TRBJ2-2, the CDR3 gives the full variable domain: DVKVTQSSRYLVKRTGEKVFLECVQDMDHENMFWYRQDPGLGLRLIYFSYDVKMKEKGDIPEGYSVSREKKERFSLILESASTNQTSMYLCASMDFGTGELFFGEGSRLTVL.

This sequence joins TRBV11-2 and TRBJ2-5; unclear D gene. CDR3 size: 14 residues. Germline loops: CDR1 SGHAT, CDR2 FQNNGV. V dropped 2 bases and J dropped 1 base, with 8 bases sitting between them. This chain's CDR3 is CASSLKGLQETQYF. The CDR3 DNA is TGTGCCAGCAGCTTAAAAGGTCTCCAAGAGACCCAGTACTTC.

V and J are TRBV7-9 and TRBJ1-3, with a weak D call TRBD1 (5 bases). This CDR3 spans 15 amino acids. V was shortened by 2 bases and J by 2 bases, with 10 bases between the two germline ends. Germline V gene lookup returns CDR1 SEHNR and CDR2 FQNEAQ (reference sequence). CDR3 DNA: TGTGCCAGCAGCTTACTTTCAGGGCCTGGAAACACCATATATTTT. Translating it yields CASSLLSGPGNTIYF.

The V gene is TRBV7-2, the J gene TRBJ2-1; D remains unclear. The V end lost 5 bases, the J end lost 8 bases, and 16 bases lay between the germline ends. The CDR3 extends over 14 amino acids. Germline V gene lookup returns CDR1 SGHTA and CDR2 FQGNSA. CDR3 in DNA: TGTGCCAGCAGCCATCCCCTTAGTATAGATGAGCAGTTCTTC. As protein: CASSHPLSIDEQFF.

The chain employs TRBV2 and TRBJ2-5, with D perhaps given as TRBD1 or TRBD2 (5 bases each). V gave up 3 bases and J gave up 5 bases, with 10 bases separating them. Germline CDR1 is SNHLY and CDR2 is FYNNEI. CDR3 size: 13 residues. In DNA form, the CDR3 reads TGTGCCAGCAGTGATGGGGGTAGGGAGACCCAGTACTTC. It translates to CASSDGGRETQYF.

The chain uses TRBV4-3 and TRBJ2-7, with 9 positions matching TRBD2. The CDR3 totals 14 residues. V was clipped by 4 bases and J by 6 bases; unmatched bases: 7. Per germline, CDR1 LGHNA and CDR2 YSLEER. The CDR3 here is CASSREAGGPEQYF. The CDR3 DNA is TGCGCCAGCAGCCGTGAGGCGGGAGGGCCCGAGCAGTACTTC.

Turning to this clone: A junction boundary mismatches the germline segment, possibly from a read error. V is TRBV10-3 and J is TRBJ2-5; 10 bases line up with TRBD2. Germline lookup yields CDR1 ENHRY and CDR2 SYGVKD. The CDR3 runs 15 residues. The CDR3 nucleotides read TGTGCCATCAGTGTCGGACTAGCGGACCAAAAGACCCAGTACTTC. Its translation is CAISVGLADQKTQYF.

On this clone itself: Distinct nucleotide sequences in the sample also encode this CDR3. CDR3 loop: CASSGGSYEQYF. CDR3 sequence (DNA): TGCGCCAGCAGCGGGGGATCCTACGAGCAGTACTTC. The V and J genes are TRBV10-2 and TRBJ2-7; the D gene is possibly TRBD2 (6 bases). The CDR3 spans 12 residues. From germline, CDR1 is WSHSY and CDR2 SAAADI. V lost 6 bases to trimming and J lost 1 base, with 7 bases between them.

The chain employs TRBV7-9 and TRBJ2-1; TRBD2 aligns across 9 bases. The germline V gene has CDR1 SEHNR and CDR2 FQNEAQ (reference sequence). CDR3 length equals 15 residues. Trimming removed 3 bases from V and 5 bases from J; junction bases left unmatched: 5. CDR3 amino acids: CASSFETSGHNEQFF. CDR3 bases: TGTGCCAGCAGCTTTGAGACTAGCGGACACAATGAGCAGTTCTTC.

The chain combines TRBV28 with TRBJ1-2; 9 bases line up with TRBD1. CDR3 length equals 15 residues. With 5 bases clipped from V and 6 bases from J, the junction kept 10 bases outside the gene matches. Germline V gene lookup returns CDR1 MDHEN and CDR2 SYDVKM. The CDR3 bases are TGTGCCAGCAGTCTGACCGGGACAGGGTTCCATGGCTACACCTTC. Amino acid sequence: CASSLTGTGFHGYTF.

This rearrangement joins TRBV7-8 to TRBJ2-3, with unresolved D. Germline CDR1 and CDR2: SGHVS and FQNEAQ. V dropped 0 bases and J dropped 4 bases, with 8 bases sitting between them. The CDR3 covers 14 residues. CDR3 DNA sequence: TGTGCCAGCAGCTTAGCGGTCCGGGCAGATACGCAGTATTTT. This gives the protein CASSLAVRADTQYF.